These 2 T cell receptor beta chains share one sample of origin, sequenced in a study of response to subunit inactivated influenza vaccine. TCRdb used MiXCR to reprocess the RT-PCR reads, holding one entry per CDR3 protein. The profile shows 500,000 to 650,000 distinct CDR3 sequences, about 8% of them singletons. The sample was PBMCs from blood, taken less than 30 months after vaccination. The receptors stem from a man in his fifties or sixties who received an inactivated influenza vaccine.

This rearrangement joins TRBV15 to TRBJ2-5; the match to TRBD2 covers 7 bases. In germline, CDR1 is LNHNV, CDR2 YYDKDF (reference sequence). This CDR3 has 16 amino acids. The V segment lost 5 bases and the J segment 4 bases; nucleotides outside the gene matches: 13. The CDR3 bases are TGTGCCACCAGCCCCCGAGGTGGGGGGGTACTAGAGACCCAGTACTTC. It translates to CATSPRGGGVLETQYF.

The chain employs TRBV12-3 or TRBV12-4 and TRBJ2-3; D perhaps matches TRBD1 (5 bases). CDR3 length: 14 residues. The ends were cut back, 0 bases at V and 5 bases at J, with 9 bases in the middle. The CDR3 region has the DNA TGTGCCAGCAGTTTAGCAGGGGAAAGAGATACGCAGTATTTT. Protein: CASSLAGERDTQYF.